This T cell receptor beta chain emerged from a study of blood T cell repertoires in COVID-19. About the study: PBMCs, B-cell-depleted T cells, or T cells were the source of the cDNA or gDNA that made up the material.

V trimming: 3 bases; J trimming: 5 bases; junction bases outside the gene matches: 9. The CDR3 is made up of 15 amino acids. CDR1 is SEHNR and CDR2 is FQNEAQ in the germline V gene (reference sequence). In the source study's methods: Amplification of reference gene primers was used by the study to estimate nucleated cell counts. Repertoires were generated with immunoSEQ multiplex PCR, while TCRdb's copy carries only in-frame clones and drops some. D and trimming come from the DNA, and the V and J calls and clone size come from that table. Among about 220,000 clones listed, 84% were seen once. This clone came up once.

The rearrangement joins TRBV7-9 to TRBJ2-7, with 8 positions matching TRBD2. The sample consisted of peripheral blood. This receptor was identified in a woman aged 25-40 years who had recovered from COVID-19. This chain's CDR3 is CASSFYVAGGDEQYF. The CDR3 DNA reads TGTGCCAGCAGCTTTTATGTTGCGGGAGGCGACGAGCAGTACTTC.